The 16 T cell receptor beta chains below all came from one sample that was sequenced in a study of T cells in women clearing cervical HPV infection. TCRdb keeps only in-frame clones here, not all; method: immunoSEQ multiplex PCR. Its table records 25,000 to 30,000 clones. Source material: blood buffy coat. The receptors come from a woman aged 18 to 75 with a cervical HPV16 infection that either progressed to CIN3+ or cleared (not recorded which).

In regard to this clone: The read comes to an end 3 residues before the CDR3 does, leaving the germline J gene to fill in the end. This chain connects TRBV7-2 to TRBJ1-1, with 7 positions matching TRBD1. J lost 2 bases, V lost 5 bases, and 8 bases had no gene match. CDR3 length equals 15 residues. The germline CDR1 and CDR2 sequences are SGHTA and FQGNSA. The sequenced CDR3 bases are TGTGCCAGCAGCCCGAAGGGACAGCTTAACACTGAA. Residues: CASSPKGQLNTE. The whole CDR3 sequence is CASSPKGQLNTEAFF.

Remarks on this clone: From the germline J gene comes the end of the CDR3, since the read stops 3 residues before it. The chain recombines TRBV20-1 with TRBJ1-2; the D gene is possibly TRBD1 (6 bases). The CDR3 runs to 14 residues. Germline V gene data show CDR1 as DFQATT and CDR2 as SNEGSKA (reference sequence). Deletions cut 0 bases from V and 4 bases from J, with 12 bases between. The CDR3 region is CSARDPDSFYGYTF. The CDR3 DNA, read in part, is TGCAGTGCTAGAGACCCGGACAGCTTCTATGGC.

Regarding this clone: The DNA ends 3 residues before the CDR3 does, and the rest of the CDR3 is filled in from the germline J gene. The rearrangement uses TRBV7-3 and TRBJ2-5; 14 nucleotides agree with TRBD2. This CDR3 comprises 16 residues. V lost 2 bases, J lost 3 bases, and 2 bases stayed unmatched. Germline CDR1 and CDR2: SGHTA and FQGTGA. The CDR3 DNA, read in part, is TGTGCCAGCAGCTTAGGACTAGCGGGGGGTGAAGAGACC. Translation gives CASSLGLAGGEET. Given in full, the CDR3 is CASSLGLAGGEETQYF.

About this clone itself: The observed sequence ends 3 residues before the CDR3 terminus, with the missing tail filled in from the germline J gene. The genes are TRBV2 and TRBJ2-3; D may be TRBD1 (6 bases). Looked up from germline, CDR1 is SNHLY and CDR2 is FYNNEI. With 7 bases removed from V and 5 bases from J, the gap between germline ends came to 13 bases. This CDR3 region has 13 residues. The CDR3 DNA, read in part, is TGTGCCAGCAACCTACAGGGTCGAGATACG. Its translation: CASNLQGRDT. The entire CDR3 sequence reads CASNLQGRDTQYF.

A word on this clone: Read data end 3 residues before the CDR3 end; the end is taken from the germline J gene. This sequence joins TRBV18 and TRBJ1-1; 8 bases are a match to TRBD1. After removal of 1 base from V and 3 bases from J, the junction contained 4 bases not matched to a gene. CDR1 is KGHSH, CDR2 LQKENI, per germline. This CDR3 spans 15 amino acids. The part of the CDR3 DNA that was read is TGTGCCAGCTCACCACGGACAGGGTTGGACACTGAA. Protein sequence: CASSPRTGLDTE. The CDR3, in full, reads CASSPRTGLDTEAFF.

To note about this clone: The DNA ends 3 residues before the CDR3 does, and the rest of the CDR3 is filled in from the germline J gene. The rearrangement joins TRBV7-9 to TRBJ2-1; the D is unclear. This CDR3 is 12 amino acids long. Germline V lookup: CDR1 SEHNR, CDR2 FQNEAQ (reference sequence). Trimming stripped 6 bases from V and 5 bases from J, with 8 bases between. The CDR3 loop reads CASRYLDNEQFF. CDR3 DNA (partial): TGTGCCAGCAGGTACTTGGACAATGAG. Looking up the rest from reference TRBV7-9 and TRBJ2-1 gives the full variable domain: DTGVSQNPRHKITKRGQNVTFRCDPISEHNRLYWYRQTLGQGPEFLTYFQNEAQLEKSRLLSDRFSAERPKGSFSTLEIQRTEQGDSAMYLCASRYLDNEQFFGPGTRLTVL.

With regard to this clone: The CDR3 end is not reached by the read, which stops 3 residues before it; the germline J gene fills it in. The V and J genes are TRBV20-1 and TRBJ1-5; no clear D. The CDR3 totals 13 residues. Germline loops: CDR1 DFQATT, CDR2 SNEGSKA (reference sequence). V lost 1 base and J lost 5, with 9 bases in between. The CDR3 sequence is CSARADTYQPQHF. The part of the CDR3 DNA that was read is TGCAGTGCTAGAGCCGACACCTATCAGCCC.

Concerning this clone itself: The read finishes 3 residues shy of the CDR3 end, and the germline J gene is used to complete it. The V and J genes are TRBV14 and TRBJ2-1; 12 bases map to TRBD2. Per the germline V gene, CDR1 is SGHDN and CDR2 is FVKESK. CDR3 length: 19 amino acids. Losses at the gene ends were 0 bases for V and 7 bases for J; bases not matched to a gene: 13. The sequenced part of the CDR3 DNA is TGTGCCAGCAGCCAAGAAAGATTACTAGCGGGGGGTTACGCGAATGAG. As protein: CASSQERLLAGGYANE. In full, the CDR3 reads CASSQERLLAGGYANEQFF.

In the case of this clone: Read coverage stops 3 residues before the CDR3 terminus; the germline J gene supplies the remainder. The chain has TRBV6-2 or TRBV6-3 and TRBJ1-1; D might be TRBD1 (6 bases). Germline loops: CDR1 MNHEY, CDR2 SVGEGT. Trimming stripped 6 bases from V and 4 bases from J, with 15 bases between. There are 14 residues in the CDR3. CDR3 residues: CASRKSGGGTEAFF. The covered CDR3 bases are TGTGCCAGCAGAAAATCGGGGGGCGGCACTGAA.

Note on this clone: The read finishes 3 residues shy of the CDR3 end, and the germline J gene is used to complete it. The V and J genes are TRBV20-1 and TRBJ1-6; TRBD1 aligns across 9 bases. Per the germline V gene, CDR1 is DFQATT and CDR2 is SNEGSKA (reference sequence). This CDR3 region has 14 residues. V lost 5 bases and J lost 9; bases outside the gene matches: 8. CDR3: CSAGEGTGSSPLHF. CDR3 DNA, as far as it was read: TGCAGTGCTGGGGAGGGGACAGGGTCTTCACCC.

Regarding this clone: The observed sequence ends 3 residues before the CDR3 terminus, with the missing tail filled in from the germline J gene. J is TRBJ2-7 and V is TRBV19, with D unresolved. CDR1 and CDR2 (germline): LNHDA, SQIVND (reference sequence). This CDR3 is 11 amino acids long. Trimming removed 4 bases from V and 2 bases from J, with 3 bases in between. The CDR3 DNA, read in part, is TGTGCCAGTAGTACGGCCTACGAG. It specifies CASSTAYE. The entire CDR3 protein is CASSTAYEQYF.

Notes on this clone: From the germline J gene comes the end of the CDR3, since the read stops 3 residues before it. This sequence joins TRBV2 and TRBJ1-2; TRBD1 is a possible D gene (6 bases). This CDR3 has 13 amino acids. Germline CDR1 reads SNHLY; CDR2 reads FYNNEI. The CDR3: CASSENRAYDYTF. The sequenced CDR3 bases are TGTGCCAGCAGTGAAAACAGGGCCTACGAC.

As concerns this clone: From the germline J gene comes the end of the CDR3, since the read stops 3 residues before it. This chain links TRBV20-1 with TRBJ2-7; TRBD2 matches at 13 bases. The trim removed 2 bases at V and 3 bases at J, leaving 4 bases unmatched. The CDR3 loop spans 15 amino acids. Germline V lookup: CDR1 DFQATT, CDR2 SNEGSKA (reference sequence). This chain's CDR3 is CSARSTSGGHYEQYF. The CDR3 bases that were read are TGCAGTGCTAGATCGACTAGCGGGGGGCACTACGAG.

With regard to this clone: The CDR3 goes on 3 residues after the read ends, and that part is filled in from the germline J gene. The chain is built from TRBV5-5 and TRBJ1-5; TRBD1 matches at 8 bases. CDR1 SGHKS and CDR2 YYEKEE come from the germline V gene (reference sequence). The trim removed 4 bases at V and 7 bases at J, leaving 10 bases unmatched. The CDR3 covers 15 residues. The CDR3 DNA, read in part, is TGTGCCAGCAGCCCCGGACAGGGAAGAGGACAGCCC. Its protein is CASSPGQGRGQP. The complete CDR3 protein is CASSPGQGRGQPQHF.

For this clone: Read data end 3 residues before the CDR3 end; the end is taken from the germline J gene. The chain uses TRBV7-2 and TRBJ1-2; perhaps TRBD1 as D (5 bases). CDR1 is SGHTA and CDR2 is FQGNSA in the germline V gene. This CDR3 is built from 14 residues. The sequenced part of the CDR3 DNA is TGTGCCAGCAGCTTAGTTCAGGGCGGCGACGGC. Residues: CASSLVQGGDG. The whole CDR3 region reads CASSLVQGGDGYTF. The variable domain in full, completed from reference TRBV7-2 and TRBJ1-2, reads GAGVSQSPSNKVTEKGKDVELRCDPISGHTALYWYRQSLGQGLEFLIYFQGNSAPDKSGLPSDRFSAERTGGSVSTLTIQRTQQEDSAVYLCASSLVQGGDGYTFGSGTRLTVV.

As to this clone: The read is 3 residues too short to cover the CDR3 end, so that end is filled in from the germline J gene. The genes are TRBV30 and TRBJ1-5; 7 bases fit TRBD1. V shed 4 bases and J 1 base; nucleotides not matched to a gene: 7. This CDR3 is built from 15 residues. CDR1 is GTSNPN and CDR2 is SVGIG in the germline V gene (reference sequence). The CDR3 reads CAWNRGQSSNQPQHF. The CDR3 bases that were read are TGTGCCTGGAATAGGGGACAGTCGAGCAATCAGCCC. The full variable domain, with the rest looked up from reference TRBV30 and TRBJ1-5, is SQTIHQWPATLVQPVGSPLSLECTVEGTSNPNLYWYRQAAGRGLQLLFYSVGIGQISSEVPQNLSASRPQDRQFILSSKKLLLSDSGFYLCAWNRGQSSNQPQHFGDGTRLSIL.